The 9 T cell receptor beta chains given below trace back to one sample, sequenced in a study of cytomegalovirus exposure and HLA in healthy donors. The PCR contained 60 Vbeta and 13 Jbeta primers. Clones were read by immunoSEQ multiplex PCR, and TCRdb kept only the in-frame ones, dropping some. The data show some 200,000 clones, about 80% seen once. Sequenced input: PBMCs. These receptors were taken from a man aged 18 to 30 in good health and CMV-seronegative.

This clone was seen a handful of times. The chain links TRBV28 to TRBJ1-4; 7 positions agree with TRBD1. V was pared by 2 bases and J by 4 bases, with 4 bases of the junction left unmatched. Germline V gene lookup returns CDR1 MDHEN and CDR2 SYDVKM. The CDR3 runs 15 residues. CDR3 bases: TGTGCCAGCAGTTTAATATCAGGGGGTAATGAAAAACTGTTTTTT. Translating gives CASSLISGGNEKLFF. The entire variable domain, with the rest obtained from reference TRBV28 and TRBJ1-4, is as follows: DVKVTQSSRYLVKRTGEKVFLECVQDMDHENMFWYRQDPGLGLRLIYFSYDVKMKEKGDIPEGYSVSREKKERFSLILESASTNQTSMYLCASSLISGGNEKLFFGSGTQLSVL.

In its sample, this clone was seen a few times. V gene TRBV5-1 combines with J gene TRBJ1-1, with D perhaps matching TRBD1 (5 bases). Between the trimmed V and J ends, which lost 2 bases and 5 bases, there was a span of 10 bases. CDR1 is SGHRS, CDR2 YFSETQ, per germline. The length of the CDR3 is 13 residues. The CDR3 loop is CASSLQDRTEAFF. CDR3 sequence (DNA): TGCGCCAGCAGCTTACAGGATAGAACTGAAGCTTTCTTT. The variable domain in full, with the rest retrieved from reference TRBV5-1 and TRBJ1-1, is KAGVTQTPRYLIKTRGQQVTLSCSPISGHRSVSWYQQTPGQGLQFLFEYFSETQRNKGNFPGRFSGRQFSNSRSEMNVSTLELGDSALYLCASSLQDRTEAFFGQGTRLTVV.

The V call is TRBV28, the J call TRBJ1-1; D call uncertain. Trimming cost V 4 bases and J 9 bases, with 15 bases left between them. Germline CDR1 is MDHEN and CDR2 is SYDVKM. There are 13 residues in the CDR3. The chain's CDR3 is CASSSPDTNKAFF. As DNA, the CDR3 is TGTGCCAGCAGTTCCCCAGACACAAATAAAGCTTTCTTT. Full variable domain (outside the CDR3, taken from reference TRBV28 and TRBJ1-1): DVKVTQSSRYLVKRTGEKVFLECVQDMDHENMFWYRQDPGLGLRLIYFSYDVKMKEKGDIPEGYSVSREKKERFSLILESASTNQTSMYLCASSSPDTNKAFFGQGTRLTVV.

The rearrangement links TRBV28 to TRBJ1-5; unclear D gene. V gave up 6 bases and J gave up 7 bases, with 13 bases separating them. The CDR3 sequence is 13 residues long. Germline V lookup: CDR1 MDHEN, CDR2 SYDVKM. The CDR3 loop reads CASSTGSRQPQHF. The CDR3 bases are TGTGCCAGCAGCACGGGGTCGCGCCAGCCCCAGCATTTT.

The chain employs TRBV5-6 and TRBJ1-2, with D unclear. V gave up 2 bases and J gave up 5 bases, with 10 bases separating them. Germline CDR1 and CDR2: SGHDT and YYEEEE. This CDR3 is built from 13 residues. This CDR3 reads CASSLLGGYGYTF. The CDR3 nucleotides read TGTGCCAGCAGCTTATTGGGAGGGTATGGCTACACCTTC.

The rearrangement uses TRBV7-3 and TRBJ2-6; TRBD1 might be the D (5 bases). Trimming removed 2 bases at V and 0 bases at J, with 8 bases between. Per germline, CDR1 SGHTA and CDR2 FQGTGA. The CDR3 has 16 residues. The CDR3 is CASSLQGYSGANVLTF. For the CDR3, the DNA is TGTGCCAGCAGCTTACAGGGTTACTCTGGGGCCAACGTCCTGACTTTC.

V gene TRBV19 combines with J gene TRBJ1-2, with no clear D. The V gene's germline CDR1 is LNHDA and CDR2 SQIVND (reference sequence). CDR3 length: 14 amino acids. The V end was cut by 2 bases, the J end by 3 bases, with 10 bases between. Here the CDR3 DNA reads TGTGCCAGTAGTATAATCACAGCATACTATGGCTACACCTTC. Protein sequence: CASSIITAYYGYTF.

V is TRBV5-1 and J is TRBJ2-6, with a weak D call TRBD2 (6 bases). V shed 1 base and J shed 4 bases, with 9 bases lying between them. Germline lookup yields CDR1 SGHRS and CDR2 YFSETQ. CDR3 length: 15 amino acids. CDR3 protein: CASSLTSPGANVLTF. In DNA form, the CDR3 reads TGCGCCAGCAGCTTGACTAGCCCCGGGGCCAACGTCCTGACTTTC.

This clone was seen just once. The chain links TRBV5-1 to TRBJ1-1, with D tentatively TRBD1 (5 bases). CDR1 and CDR2 from the germline V gene are SGHRS and YFSETQ. The CDR3 covers 13 residues. Deletions cut 4 bases from V and 3 bases from J, with 10 bases between. CDR3 DNA sequence: TGCGCCAGCAGCGCGGGGCGGGACACTGAAGCTTTCTTT. Its translation is CASSAGRDTEAFF. The full variable domain, completed using reference TRBV5-1 and TRBJ1-1, is KAGVTQTPRYLIKTRGQQVTLSCSPISGHRSVSWYQQTPGQGLQFLFEYFSETQRNKGNFPGRFSGRQFSNSRSEMNVSTLELGDSALYLCASSAGRDTEAFFGQGTRLTVV.